Listed here are 29 T cell receptor beta chains from one sample, sequenced in a study of CD8+ T cells in alopecia areata. Isolated RNA was reverse transcribed into cDNA used as the sequencing template. TCRdb keeps only in-frame clones here, not all; method: immunoSEQ multiplex PCR. The table records 95,000 to 120,000 clones, approximately 59% of them present only once. Specimen: CD8+ T cells sorted from blood. These receptors all come from a human donor in good health.

The V gene is TRBV2, the J gene TRBJ2-5; the D is unclear. This CDR3 has 12 residues. Trimming left V 3 bases short and J 3 bases short, with 5 bases between. Germline V CDR1 and CDR2: SNHLY, FYNNEI. CDR3 nucleotide sequence: TGTGCCAGCAGTGACCTAGAAGAGACCCAGTACTTC. It translates to CASSDLEETQYF.

This chain links TRBV5-6 with TRBJ2-4; D possibly corresponds to TRBD2 (5 bases). The germline V gene has CDR1 SGHDT and CDR2 YYEEEE. The V end was cut by 2 bases, the J end by 4 bases, with 10 bases between. CDR3 size: 14 residues. CDR3 DNA sequence: TGTGCCAGCAGCTTCCAGAGGGTAAAAAACATTCAGTACTTC. Encoded protein: CASSFQRVKNIQYF.

J is TRBJ1-5 and V is TRBV27; D gene unclear. V lost 0 bases, J lost 2 bases, and 8 bases lay in between. The V gene's germline CDR1 is MNHEY and CDR2 SMNVEV (reference sequence). The CDR3 spans 15 residues. The CDR3 spells CASSLSGVGNQPQHF. CDR3 nucleotide sequence: TGTGCCAGCAGTTTATCTGGGGTGGGCAATCAGCCCCAGCATTTT.

The chain links TRBV7-9 to TRBJ2-1; no clear D. The germline V gene has CDR1 SEHNR and CDR2 FQNEAQ (reference sequence). This CDR3 spans 12 amino acids. V lost 2 bases, J lost 12 bases, and 11 bases lay in between. This chain's CDR3 is CASSLSVGGQFF. DNA for the CDR3: TGTGCCAGCAGCTTATCTGTGGGTGGGCAGTTCTTC.

V gene TRBV7-9 combines with J gene TRBJ1-1; no reliable D call. Trimming took 0 bases from V and 1 from J, leaving 6 bases between them. CDR1 SEHNR and CDR2 FQNEAQ come from the germline V gene (reference sequence). The CDR3 is made up of 14 amino acids. The chain's CDR3 is CASSLAGGNTEAFF. CDR3 DNA sequence: TGTGCCAGCAGCTTAGCTGGAGGGAACACTGAAGCTTTCTTT.

There are a few counts of this clone. V gene TRBV27 combines with J gene TRBJ2-7, with 7 bases identical to TRBD2. Germline V lookup: CDR1 MNHEY, CDR2 SMNVEV (reference sequence). Germline trimming cut 2 bases from V and 5 bases from J; bases unmatched to any gene: 12. CDR3 length: 16 residues. CDR3 protein: CASSLGPGRGWDEQYF. In DNA, the CDR3 is TGTGCCAGCAGTTTAGGGCCGGGGAGGGGCTGGGACGAGCAGTACTTC.

The chain employs TRBV20-1 and TRBJ2-7; possible D gene TRBD1, 5 bases. V was shortened by 5 bases and J by 2 bases, with 7 bases between the two germline ends. The CDR3 loop spans 11 amino acids. Germline lookup yields CDR1 DFQATT and CDR2 SNEGSKA (reference sequence). CDR3 nucleotide sequence: TGCAGTGCTTACAGGACCTACGAGCAGTACTTC. It codes for CSAYRTYEQYF.

The chain is built from TRBV2 and TRBJ2-3, with D perhaps matching TRBD1 or TRBD2 (5 bases each). Germline CDR1 and CDR2: SNHLY and FYNNEI. The length of the CDR3 is 15 residues. Trimming took off 2 bases at V and 5 bases at J, with 14 bases between the two ends. In nucleotides, the CDR3 is TGTGCCAGCAGTGAATTCCGGGGACCACTAGATACGCAGTATTTT. This encodes CASSEFRGPLDTQYF.

The sample holds a few counts of this clone. V usage is TRBV29-1 and J usage is TRBJ2-5; D ambiguous. The germline CDR1 and CDR2 sequences are SQVTM and ANQGSEA. This CDR3 has 15 amino acids. The V and J ends lost 4 bases and 4 bases respectively, with 19 bases between them. This CDR3 is CSVAGSERYGETQYF. In DNA form, the CDR3 reads TGCAGCGTTGCTGGCTCAGAACGCTACGGAGAGACCCAGTACTTC.

The V call is TRBV2, the J call TRBJ2-7; maybe TRBD2 (6 bases). This CDR3 is built from 10 residues. CDR1 SNHLY and CDR2 FYNNEI come from the germline V gene. Trimming pared 4 bases from V and 9 bases from J, leaving 7 bases between. The CDR3 DNA follows: TGTGCCAGCAGTGCCGGGGGGCAGTACTTC. Amino acids: CASSAGGQYF.

The sample holds a few counts of this clone. The chain links TRBV23-1 to TRBJ2-5; D is perhaps TRBD1 (6 bases). TRBV23-1 is designated an ORF whose function remains uncertain. The V and J ends lost 10 bases and 4 bases respectively, with 13 bases between them. CDR3 length: 12 residues. Here the CDR3 DNA reads TGCGCCACTTACAGGGCCGGAGAGACCCAGTACTTC. Translated, it gives CATYRAGETQYF.

V gene TRBV13 combines with J gene TRBJ2-7; the D call may be TRBD1 or TRBD2 (5 bases each). V lost 4 bases to trimming and J lost 2 bases, with 9 bases between them. CDR1 PRHDT and CDR2 FYEKMQ come from the germline V gene (reference sequence). The CDR3 is made up of 13 amino acids. The CDR3 region is CASSSGTTYEQYF. The CDR3 region has the DNA TGTGCCAGCAGCTCCGGGACGACCTACGAGCAGTACTTC.

The chain uses TRBV18 and TRBJ1-5; D unclear. The CDR3 has 16 residues. Germline CDR1 is KGHSH and CDR2 is LQKENI. Trimming cost V 2 bases and J 4 bases, with 15 bases left between them. The chain's CDR3 is CASSPRRKAQNQPQHF. DNA for the CDR3: TGTGCCAGCTCACCAAGGAGGAAGGCGCAAAATCAGCCCCAGCATTTT.

The chain has TRBV5-6 and TRBJ2-1; D not certain. Deletions cut 5 bases from V and 0 bases from J, with 12 bases between. Germline CDR1 and CDR2: SGHDT and YYEEEE. CDR3 length equals 15 residues. The CDR3 DNA reads as TGTGCCAGCAGTCGATCAATAAGCTCCTACAATGAGCAGTTCTTC. It specifies CASSRSISSYNEQFF.

The genes are TRBV5-6 and TRBJ2-5; D is ambiguous. The V gene's germline CDR1 is SGHDT and CDR2 YYEEEE. The CDR3 is made up of 12 amino acids. V lost 0 bases and J 9 bases, leaving 9 bases between the germline ends. This CDR3 reads CASSLELKAQYF. CDR3 coding DNA: TGTGCCAGCAGCTTGGAATTGAAGGCCCAGTACTTC.

This clone was found a few times. CDR3 in amino acids: CSVEESGVGTGELFF. Written as DNA, the CDR3 is TGCAGCGTTGAAGAATCTGGGGTGGGCACCGGGGAGCTGTTTTTT. The chain couples TRBV29-1 to TRBJ2-2; D gene ambiguous. CDR1 and CDR2 (germline): SQVTM, ANQGSEA. The CDR3 runs to 15 residues. Trimming removed 0 bases at V and 4 bases at J, with 12 bases between.

The chain joins TRBV28 to TRBJ1-2; TRBD1 aligns across 11 bases. Germline CDR1 and CDR2: MDHEN and SYDVKM. The V gene end was trimmed by 7 bases and the J gene end by 4 bases; junction bases not matched to a gene: 8. The CDR3 loop spans 15 amino acids. Here the CDR3 DNA reads TGTGCCAGCATCGGACAGGGGGCCTTAGCCTATGGCTACACCTTC. Translation: CASIGQGALAYGYTF.

The V call is TRBV27, the J call TRBJ2-5; 9 bases line up with TRBD2. This CDR3 has 18 amino acids. The V gene end was trimmed by 4 bases and the J gene end by 0 bases; junction bases not matched to a gene: 12. Germline-derived CDR1 and CDR2 are MNHEY and SMNVEV (reference sequence). The CDR3 DNA follows: TGTGCCAGCAGTTCTAACGTCGGAAGCGGGGGGTACCAAGAGACCCAGTACTTC. It specifies CASSSNVGSGGYQETQYF.

This clone was observed a handful of times. The chain couples TRBV28 to TRBJ1-1, with D perhaps TRBD1 (5 bases). V lost 2 bases and J lost 5, with 12 bases in between. Germline CDR1 is MDHEN and CDR2 is SYDVKM. The CDR3 covers 14 residues. CDR3 in DNA: TGTGCCAGCAGTTTACAGGGAATTTGGACTGAAGCTTTCTTT. It specifies CASSLQGIWTEAFF.

CDR3 nucleotides: TGTGCCAGCAGCCCAGTGGGTGCAGGGTTCACTGAAGCTTTCTTT. It yields the protein CASSPVGAGFTEAFF. This chain links TRBV7-2 with TRBJ1-1; D may be TRBD1 (5 bases). Germline-derived CDR1 and CDR2 are SGHTA and FQGNSA. The CDR3 is 15 residues long. V lost 5 bases, J lost 4 bases, and 17 bases lay in between. Full variable domain (remainder filled in from reference TRBV7-2 and TRBJ1-1): GAGVSQSPSNKVTEKGKDVELRCDPISGHTALYWYRQSLGQGLEFLIYFQGNSAPDKSGLPSDRFSAERTGGSVSTLTIQRTQQEDSAVYLCASSPVGAGFTEAFFGQGTRLTVV.

This chain connects TRBV6-1 to TRBJ2-1; no definite D call. The CDR3 spans 15 residues. V was trimmed by 3 bases and J by 2 bases, leaving 11 bases between them. Germline lookup yields CDR1 MNHNS and CDR2 SASEGT. In DNA, the CDR3 is TGTGCCAGCAGTGACTGGTCAGGAGCCTACAATGAGCAGTTCTTC. Translation: CASSDWSGAYNEQFF.

V and J are TRBV9 and TRBJ2-3, with 7 bases identical to TRBD2. V lost 3 bases, J lost 2 bases, and 6 bases stayed unmatched. The CDR3 sequence is 15 residues long. Germline V gene lookup returns CDR1 SGDLS and CDR2 YYNGEE. The DNA for the CDR3 is TGTGCCAGCAGCGACCGGGGGGTTTTCACAGATACGCAGTATTTT. Translated, it gives CASSDRGVFTDTQYF.

In its sample, this clone was seen a few times. The chain employs TRBV5-6 and TRBJ2-7; D might be TRBD1 (7 bases). The germline V and J ends were trimmed by 0 bases and 5 bases, with 12 bases remaining between them. Germline V gene sequence: CDR1 SGHDT, CDR2 YYEEEE. The CDR3 consists of 14 residues. CDR3 in amino acids: CASSLAARGDEQYF. The DNA for the CDR3 is TGTGCCAGCAGCTTGGCGGCCAGGGGGGACGAGCAGTACTTC. Drawing the rest from reference TRBV5-6 and TRBJ2-7, the complete variable domain is DAGVTQSPTHLIKTRGQQVTLRCSPKSGHDTVSWYQQALGQGPQFIFQYYEEEERQRGNFPDRFSGHQFPNYSSELNVNALLLGDSALYLCASSLAARGDEQYFGPGTRLTVT.

V gene TRBV28 combines with J gene TRBJ1-1; 7 bases align to TRBD1. The CDR3 is 17 residues long. V was pared by 6 bases and J by 0 bases, with 13 bases of the junction left unmatched. CDR1 is MDHEN and CDR2 is SYDVKM in the germline V gene. DNA of the CDR3: TGTGCCAGCAGCACCCTGTCGGGACAGTTTATGAACACTGAAGCTTTCTTT. Its protein is CASSTLSGQFMNTEAFF.

This clone was counted only a few times. The chain links TRBV7-9 to TRBJ2-3, with D uncertain. The CDR3 consists of 12 residues. Germline values: CDR1 SEHNR, CDR2 FQNEAQ (reference sequence). V lost 5 bases to trimming and J lost 3 bases, with 6 bases between them. The DNA for the CDR3 is TGTGCCAGCAGCCCCATAACAGATACGCAGTATTTT. Translated, it gives CASSPITDTQYF.

This clone was seen a handful of times. The rearrangement links TRBV6-1 to TRBJ1-4; D might be TRBD1 (6 bases). Trimming left V 4 bases short and J 5 bases short, with 11 bases between. CDR1 and CDR2 from the germline V gene are MNHNS and SASEGT. The CDR3 contains 14 residues. The CDR3 nucleotides read TGTGCCAGCAGTGCGACAGGTCTGAATGAAAAACTGTTTTTT. Protein: CASSATGLNEKLFF.

This chain links TRBV27 with TRBJ2-3; 11 bases are shared with TRBD2. Per germline, CDR1 MNHEY and CDR2 SMNVEV (reference sequence). V shed 5 bases and J 2 bases; nucleotides not matched to a gene: 18. The CDR3 extends over 20 amino acids. The CDR3 DNA reads TGTGCCAGCAGTCTTTTCATGCTAGCGGGGGGCACCTCTGACACAGATACGCAGTATTTT. Protein sequence: CASSLFMLAGGTSDTDTQYF.

This clone was detected a few times. The V call is TRBV5-1, the J call TRBJ2-7, with TRBD1 matching over 8 bases. J was trimmed by 2 bases and V by 4 bases; bases with no gene match: 8. Germline V CDR1 and CDR2: SGHRS, YFSETQ. This CDR3 contains 15 residues. The CDR3 reads CASSPGTGMAYEQYF. CDR3 in DNA: TGCGCCAGCAGCCCGGGGACAGGAATGGCCTACGAGCAGTACTTC.

The chain employs TRBV7-2 and TRBJ2-5; D unresolved. The V gene lost 1 base and the J gene lost 0 bases, with 6 bases spanning the gap. The CDR3 has 14 amino acids. The V gene's germline CDR1 is SGHTA and CDR2 FQGNSA. The CDR3 reads CASSLVSDQETQYF. The CDR3 DNA is TGTGCCAGCAGCTTAGTTTCCGACCAAGAGACCCAGTACTTC. Filled out from reference TRBV7-2 and TRBJ2-5, the complete variable domain reads GAGVSQSPSNKVTEKGKDVELRCDPISGHTALYWYRQSLGQGLEFLIYFQGNSAPDKSGLPSDRFSAERTGGSVSTLTIQRTQQEDSAVYLCASSLVSDQETQYFGPGTRLLVL.